These 12 T cell receptor beta chains came from one sample sequenced in a study of T cell repertoires in cytomegalovirus infection. TCRdb redid the calling of the reads with MiXCR, one entry per CDR3 protein. Found here are 150,000 to 200,000 distinct CDR3 sequences, roughly 30% of them singletons; the top ten hold about 31%. Input material: PBMCs. These receptors all stem from a human donor in good health (CMV status not recorded). Some clones in this sample may be carry-over from other donors' samples.

The table lists this clonotype with a few counts. The V call is TRBV6-6, the J call TRBJ1-2, with D uncertain. V was pared by 6 bases and J by 4 bases, with 12 bases between. The CDR3 runs 13 residues. Looked up from germline, CDR1 is MNHNY and CDR2 is SVGAGI (reference sequence). The CDR3 nucleotides are TGTGCCAGCAGGAGATTGGTTGGCTATGGCTACACCTTC. This sequence encodes CASRRLVGYGYTF.

This clonotype was detected ten times or more. The gene calls are TRBV7-8 and TRBJ2-1; D perhaps matches TRBD1 (6 bases). Germline V gene sequence: CDR1 SGHVS, CDR2 FQNEAQ. The CDR3 runs to 18 residues. Trimming pared 0 bases from V and 5 bases from J, leaving 20 bases between. In nucleotides, the CDR3 is TGTGCCAGCAGCTTAGCGCACCCATCAGGGGCATCTAACAATGAGCAGTTCTTC. Protein sequence: CASSLAHPSGASNNEQFF. The whole variable domain, remainder taken from reference TRBV7-8 and TRBJ2-1, is GAGVSQSPRYKVAKRGQDVALRCDPISGHVSLFWYQQALGQGPEFLTYFQNEAQLDKSGLPSDRFFAERPEGSVSTLKIQRTQQEDSAVYLCASSLAHPSGASNNEQFFGPGTRLTVL.

The table lists this clonotype with many counts. The chain joins TRBV11-2 to TRBJ2-5; 16 bases are a match to TRBD2. Trimming removed 4 bases from V and 5 bases from J; junction bases left unmatched: 7. The CDR3 is 17 amino acids. Germline CDR1 reads SGHAT; CDR2 reads FQNNGV. CDR3 loop: CASSYGTSGGALETQYF. Written as DNA, the CDR3 is TGTGCCAGCAGCTACGGGACTAGCGGGGGGGCTTTGGAGACCCAGTACTTC.

The chain is built from TRBV29-1 and TRBJ2-4, with a tentative D call TRBD2 (6 bases). Looked up from germline, CDR1 is SQVTM and CDR2 is ANQGSEA. V lost 2 bases and J lost 7, with 15 bases in between. The CDR3 covers 14 residues. The CDR3 DNA reads as TGCAGCGTTGAATTAGGGGACTTTGGGAACATTCAGTACTTC. This codes for CSVELGDFGNIQYF.

This chain uses TRBV7-3 with TRBJ2-1; D possibly uses TRBD1 or TRBD2 (5 bases each). There are 14 residues in the CDR3. Germline assignment: CDR1 SGHTA and CDR2 FQGTGA. Trimming stripped 5 bases from V and 7 bases from J, with 15 bases between. The CDR3, as DNA: TGTGCCAGCAGCGCTGCCCTGGGACCGAATGAGCAGTTCTTC. Its protein is CASSAALGPNEQFF.

This clonotype appeared many times. The chain joins TRBV7-6 to TRBJ2-5, with D tentatively TRBD2 (5 bases). V was trimmed by 4 bases and J by 2 bases, leaving 11 bases between them. The CDR3 has 14 residues. Germline CDR1 SGHVS, CDR2 FNYEAQ. CDR3 amino acids: CASSSSLAQETQYF. In DNA form, the CDR3 reads TGTGCCAGCAGCTCAAGTCTAGCTCAAGAGACCCAGTACTTC. Full variable domain (remainder filled in from reference TRBV7-6 and TRBJ2-5): GAGVSQSPRYKVTKRGQDVALRCDPISGHVSLYWYRQALGQGPEFLTYFNYEAQQDKSGLPNDRFSAERPEGSISTLTIQRTEQRDSAMYRCASSSSLAQETQYFGPGTRLLVL.

This clonotype has just a few counts. This chain uses TRBV7-8 with TRBJ1-5; 9 bases match TRBD1. Germline assignment: CDR1 SGHVS and CDR2 FQNEAQ. The CDR3 length is 15 residues. V dropped 4 bases and J dropped 3; count of bases not matched to a gene: 4. CDR3 in DNA: TGTGCCAGCAGCTGGGACAGGGCTGTCAATCAGCCCCAGCATTTT. This sequence encodes CASSWDRAVNQPQHF.

This clonotype has only a few counts. The DNA of the CDR3 is TGTGCCAGCAGCTTTAGGATATCGGGTACTGAAGCTTTCTTT. Translation: CASSFRISGTEAFF. The chain couples TRBV7-8 to TRBJ1-1; no clear D gene. V gave up 3 bases and J gave up 5 bases, with 13 bases separating them. This CDR3 contains 14 residues. The germline CDR1 and CDR2 sequences are SGHVS and FQNEAQ.

This clonotype was seen more than once but under ten times. The chain employs TRBV7-2 and TRBJ1-5; 7 bases agree with TRBD1. Germline lookup yields CDR1 SGHTA and CDR2 FQGNSA. This CDR3 has 15 residues. J lost 4 bases, V lost 1 base, and 4 bases had no gene match. The CDR3 reads CASSLVAGGNQPQHF. DNA of the CDR3: TGTGCCAGCAGCTTAGTGGCAGGGGGTAATCAGCCCCAGCATTTT.

CDR3 in amino acids: CASSRTGADVAFF. The DNA for the CDR3 is TGTGCCAGCAGCAGGACAGGGGCCGATGTGGCTTTCTTT. The V call is TRBV7-9, the J call TRBJ1-1; TRBD1 aligns across 9 bases. V gave up 5 bases and J gave up 11 bases; unmatched junction bases: 9. Per germline, CDR1 SEHNR and CDR2 FQNEAQ (reference sequence). The CDR3 contains 13 residues.

This clonotype was seen once. The chain is built from TRBV6-1 and TRBJ2-5, with 8 bases fitting TRBD1. This CDR3 has 15 amino acids. CDR1 MNHNS and CDR2 SASEGT come from the germline V gene. V shed 5 bases, J shed 3 bases, and the junction held 8 bases outside the gene matches. The CDR3 loop reads CASSLETGVEETQYF. The CDR3, as DNA: TGTGCCAGCAGTCTTGAGACAGGGGTAGAAGAGACCCAGTACTTC.

This clonotype was picked up many times. The chain links TRBV6-1 to TRBJ1-4; a possible D gene is TRBD1 (6 bases). Germline CDR1 is MNHNS and CDR2 is SASEGT. The CDR3 spans 14 residues. The V gene lost 5 bases and the J gene lost 5 bases, with 12 bases spanning the gap. The CDR3 DNA is TGTGCCAGCAGTCTCACAGGGACGAATGAAAAACTGTTTTTT. Amino acids: CASSLTGTNEKLFF.